Below are 15 T cell receptor beta chains sequenced from a single sample in a study of post-analysis software for immune sequencing data (dated by TCRdb to between 2015 and 2017). Study-wide findings and limitations: Patients showed significantly higher frequencies than controls for 4 or 5 TRBV segments, among them TRBV5-6, TRBV5-1 and TRBV20-1.

Receptor libraries were prepared by PCR. The reads were generated on an Illumina HiSeq 2500. Unique molecular identifiers were incorporated into TCR beta cDNA libraries to reduce PCR and sequencing biases. TCRdb itself trimmed the public reads at Q25 with fastp, ran MiXCR and retained productive beta chains. Here each entry gathers all rows of one CDR3 protein and keeps the most common genes and DNA. The sample has hundreds of thousands of distinct CDR3 sequences on record, approximately 60% of them singletons. Jointly, the top ten make up over 9% of the sample. For these TCRs, the target antigens are not known. Sequences were obtained from blood. These receptors all come from a girl aged 2 to 10 with multiple sclerosis.

The genes are TRBV20-1 and TRBJ1-1; D uncertain. Germline-derived CDR1 and CDR2 are DFQATT and SNEGSKA (reference sequence). The CDR3 contains 11 residues. V dropped 0 bases and J dropped 9 bases, with 8 bases sitting between them. The DNA of the CDR3 is TGCAGTGCTAGAGATATGAAACAAGCTTTCTTT. Encoded protein: CSARDMKQAFF.

This clonotype has only a few counts. The chain recombines TRBV6-2 or TRBV6-3 with TRBJ1-5; the match to TRBD1 covers 10 bases. The V and J ends lost 5 bases and 5 bases, in that order; junction bases with no gene match: 21. Looked up from germline, CDR1 is MNHEY and CDR2 is SVGEGT. The CDR3 length is 20 residues. The CDR3 region has the DNA TGTGCCAGCAGTCCCTACAAACGCCGACCGGGACAGGGGACAGATCAGCCCCAGCATTTT. The encoded protein is CASSPYKRRPGQGTDQPQHF.

This clonotype turned up a few times. This chain joins TRBV7-9 and TRBJ2-1; D gene ambiguous. The CDR3 has 12 residues. The germline V gene has CDR1 SEHNR and CDR2 FQNEAQ (reference sequence). Between the trimmed V and J ends, which lost 6 bases and 6 bases, there was a span of 9 bases. In DNA form, the CDR3 reads TGTGCCAGCAGTTACCGGGCCAATGAGCAGTTCTTC. It translates to CASSYRANEQFF.

This clonotype was picked up a small number of times. The chain combines TRBV12-3 or TRBV12-4 with TRBJ2-5; unclear D gene. CDR3 length: 14 amino acids. V was cut by 6 bases and J by 2 bases, with 13 bases left in between. CDR3 nucleotides: TGTGCCAGCAGAACGAGCCAAGGACAAGAGACCCAGTACTTC. Its protein product is CASRTSQGQETQYF.

The chain carries TRBV11-3 and TRBJ2-4; weak D call: TRBD2 (6 bases). V lost 2 bases to trimming and J lost 9 bases, with 26 bases between them. The germline gives CDR1 SGHNT, CDR2 YENEEA. This CDR3 region has 18 residues. The CDR3 sequence: CASSLCPPMRPEGCIQYF. DNA for the CDR3: TGTGCCAGCAGCTTATGCCCTCCGATGAGGCCGGAGGGGTGCATTCAGTACTTC.

This chain joins TRBV12-3 or TRBV12-4 and TRBJ2-1; D not certain. CDR3 size: 14 residues. Trimming left V 5 bases short and J 7 bases short, with 15 bases between. In DNA form, the CDR3 reads TGTGCCAGCAGTGCCGTGGGCGTCGTAAATGAGCAGTTCTTC. This codes for CASSAVGVVNEQFF.

This clonotype was seen once. The V and J genes are TRBV20-1 and TRBJ1-1, with D tentatively TRBD1 (6 bases). Germline assignment: CDR1 DFQATT and CDR2 SNEGSKA (reference sequence). V lost 3 bases, J lost 3 bases, and 11 bases lay in between. The CDR3 consists of 13 residues. CDR3 protein: CSASQGKYTEAFF. The CDR3 bases are TGCAGTGCTAGCCAGGGGAAGTACACTGAAGCTTTCTTT.

This clonotype appeared a few times. The V call is TRBV7-2, the J call TRBJ2-1; possible D gene TRBD1, 6 bases. The CDR3 is 15 amino acids. Germline V lookup: CDR1 SGHTA, CDR2 FQGNSA. The germline V and J ends were trimmed by 5 bases and 4 bases, with 15 bases remaining between them. CDR3 sequence reads: CASSRDRDTYNEQFF. DNA for the CDR3: TGTGCCAGCAGCCGAGACCGGGACACTTACAATGAGCAGTTCTTC.

The rearrangement links TRBV20-1 to TRBJ2-1; D unclear. Germline CDR1 DFQATT, CDR2 SNEGSKA (reference sequence). This CDR3 has 16 residues. V lost 0 bases and J 0 bases, leaving 12 bases between the germline ends. CDR3 residues: CSAREIQIASYNEQFF. CDR3 sequence (DNA): TGCAGTGCTAGAGAAATTCAAATTGCCTCCTACAATGAGCAGTTCTTC.

This chain links TRBV7-2 with TRBJ2-3; D is possibly TRBD1 (6 bases). Germline CDR1 and CDR2: SGHTA and FQGNSA. With 2 bases removed from V and 6 bases from J, the gap between germline ends came to 9 bases. The CDR3 totals 13 residues. CDR3 protein: CASSLMGADTQYF. In nucleotides, the CDR3 is TGTGCCAGCAGCTTAATGGGGGCGGATACGCAGTATTTT.

The chain couples TRBV6-5 to TRBJ1-5, with D possibly being TRBD1 (5 bases). Germline V gene lookup returns CDR1 MNHEY and CDR2 SVGAGI. The CDR3 contains 16 residues. Trimming left V 2 bases short and J 5 bases short, with 16 bases between. The CDR3 spells CASSYDGTSRDQPQHF. The CDR3 DNA reads as TGTGCCAGCAGTTACGACGGTACTAGCAGGGATCAGCCCCAGCATTTT.

The V and J genes are TRBV2 and TRBJ1-5; tentatively, D is TRBD1 (5 bases). The CDR3 extends over 14 amino acids. Germline CDR1 SNHLY, CDR2 FYNNEI. Trimming took 5 bases from V and 9 from J, leaving 17 bases between them. CDR3 nucleotides: TGTGCCAGCAGTTCTCGGGGCGGGAGTAGGCCCCAGCATTTT. Protein sequence: CASSSRGGSRPQHF.

This chain uses TRBV29-1 with TRBJ2-4; TRBD2 might be the D (5 bases). The J call may be faulty, since TRBJ2-7 better matches the DNA end. Germline assignment: CDR1 SQVTM and CDR2 ANQGSEA. The CDR3 is made up of 14 amino acids. The CDR3 spells CSVEDRPSGYEQYF. The CDR3 DNA sequence: TGCAGCGTTGAAGATAGACCCAGCGGCTACGAGCAGTACTTC.

V gene TRBV20-1 combines with J gene TRBJ2-1, with 9 bases that match TRBD2. CDR1 and CDR2 from the germline V gene are DFQATT and SNEGSKA (reference sequence). The CDR3 extends over 14 amino acids. The V gene end was trimmed by 5 bases and the J gene end by 8 bases; junction bases not matched to a gene: 10. CDR3 sequence reads: CSAHKAGGPDEQFF. In DNA, the CDR3 is TGCAGTGCTCATAAGGCGGGGGGGCCCGATGAGCAGTTCTTC.

The rearrangement links TRBV6-2 or TRBV6-3 to TRBJ1-5; TRBD1 is a possible D gene (5 bases). The CDR3 sequence is 21 residues long. From germline, CDR1 is MNHEY and CDR2 SVGEGT. V shed 0 bases and J shed 0 bases, with 24 bases lying between them. CDR3 in amino acids: CASSYSSQGSLPHYSNQPQHF. The CDR3 bases are TGTGCCAGCAGTTACTCGTCTCAGGGATCACTCCCCCACTATAGCAATCAGCCCCAGCATTTT.